This T cell receptor (beta chain) was identified in a study of T cells after yellow fever vaccination. Study outcomes and limitations: Though it reached lower strength, the secondary response hit its peak faster, day 5 versus 15. The study re-detected most primary-vaccination clones after the booster (nearly 97% CD4, 80% to 90% CD8).

Universal primer sites and UMIs were introduced during 5'RACE template-switching synthesis of TCR cDNA. TCRdb reprocessed the 5' RACE reads with MiXCR, giving one entry per CDR3 protein. The sample comprises approximately 96,000 distinct CDR3 sequences, under 9% of which are singletons, and around a sixth rests with the top ten. The CDR3 covers 15 residues. Per germline, CDR1 MNHNS and CDR2 SASEGT. V lost 4 bases and J lost 1, with 13 bases in between. The sequence was collected from a man younger than 30 who received the YFV17D yellow fever vaccine. This chain uses TRBV6-1 with TRBJ2-5; D might be TRBD1 (6 bases). Specimen: CD8+ T cells not binding an NS4B(214-222) dextramer, sorted from PBMCs, collected less than 16 days after the first yellow fever vaccination. The CDR3 is CASSGTGLGQETQYF. In DNA form, the CDR3 reads TGTGCCAGCAGTGGAACAGGGTTGGGCCAAGAGACCCAGTACTTC.